A selection of T cell receptor beta chains follows, all from one sample in a study of beta chain features in type 1 diabetes. The assay was immunoSEQ multiplex PCR, and TCRdb's table has in-frame clones only and misses some. There are over 600,000 clones in the sample; under 15% occur only once, and more than 0.1% lies in the top ten. Source material: naive CD4+ T cells from blood. All receptors come from a man in his thirties or forties with type 1 diabetes. Each CDR3 is given with its conserved first and last residue. D genes are given only for firm matches. For some rows the clone size is stated as once, few or many, or as a class when expanded; others skip it.

len: 15; j_gene: TRBJ2-3; v_gene: TRBV11-2; abundance: .; d_gene: TRBD2; CDR3nt: TGTGCCAGCAGCCCACTAGCGGGGGGCACAGATACGCAGTATTTT; CDR3aa: CASSPLAGGTDTQYF
len: 15; j_gene: TRBJ2-7; v_gene: TRBV9; abundance: .; d_gene: TRBD2; CDR3nt: TGTGCCAGCAGCGTAGATAGCGGGGGGTCGTACGAGCAGTACTTC; CDR3aa: CASSVDSGGSYEQYF
len: 19; j_gene: TRBJ2-1; v_gene: TRBV7-2; abundance: few; d_gene: TRBD2; CDR3nt: TGTGCCAGCAGCTACCGGGGTAGCGGGGAACTACAAAACTACAATGAGCAGTTCTTC; CDR3aa: CASSYRGSGELQNYNEQFF
len: 16; j_gene: TRBJ1-2; v_gene: TRBV5-4; abundance: .; d_gene: TRBD1; CDR3nt: TGTGCCAGCAGCTTGTCTGGACCGGACAGGAGGGCTGGCTACACCTTC; CDR3aa: CASSLSGPDRRAGYTF
len: 12; j_gene: TRBJ2-3; v_gene: TRBV12-5; abundance: .; d_gene: .; CDR3nt: TGTGCTAGTGCTGGGGATGTAGATACGCAGTATTTT; CDR3aa: CASAGDVDTQYF
len: 14; j_gene: TRBJ1-1; v_gene: TRBV5-1; abundance: .; d_gene: .; CDR3nt: TGCGCCAGCAGCCCCCTCCCCGGCGGCACTGAAGCTTTCTTT; CDR3aa: CASSPLPGGTEAFF
len: 12; j_gene: TRBJ1-2; v_gene: TRBV19; abundance: .; d_gene: TRBD1; CDR3nt: TGTGCCAGTAGTTGGACAGGCTATGGCTACACCTTC; CDR3aa: CASSWTGYGYTF
len: 15; j_gene: TRBJ2-7; v_gene: TRBV19; abundance: .; d_gene: TRBD1; CDR3nt: TGTGCCAGTAGTTTCGGACAGGGTGGGTCCTACGAGCAGTACTTC; CDR3aa: CASSFGQGGSYEQYF
len: 12; j_gene: TRBJ2-7; v_gene: TRBV2; abundance: once; d_gene: .; CDR3nt: TGTGCCAGCAGTCTCTCCGCGGACGAGCAGTACTTC; CDR3aa: CASSLSADEQYF
len: 15; j_gene: TRBJ2-5; v_gene: TRBV11-2; abundance: few; d_gene: .; CDR3nt: TGTGCCAGCAGCTTAAAGGCGGGGCGGGAAGAGACCCAGTACTTC; CDR3aa: CASSLKAGREETQYF
len: 16; j_gene: TRBJ1-3; v_gene: TRBV5-4; abundance: few; d_gene: .; CDR3nt: TGTGCCAGCAGCTTGGGAGGGTCAGAACCTGGAAACACCATATATTTT; CDR3aa: CASSLGGSEPGNTIYF
len: 12; j_gene: TRBJ1-2; v_gene: TRBV11-1; abundance: few; d_gene: .; CDR3nt: TGTGCCAGCAGCCGGGACACCTATGGCTACACCTTC; CDR3aa: CASSRDTYGYTF
len: 14; j_gene: TRBJ2-3; v_gene: TRBV19; abundance: few; d_gene: .; CDR3nt: TGTGCCAGTAGTATGTGGGGGCGCACAGATACGCAGTATTTT; CDR3aa: CASSMWGRTDTQYF
len: 16; j_gene: TRBJ1-3; v_gene: TRBV9; abundance: .; d_gene: .; CDR3nt: TGTGCCAGCAGCGTAGTTTTAGGCGCCTCTGGAAACACCATATATTTT; CDR3aa: CASSVVLGASGNTIYF
len: 14; j_gene: TRBJ2-1; v_gene: TRBV13; abundance: .; d_gene: .; CDR3nt: TGTGCCAGCAGCTTAGGAAGCTCCTACAATGAGCAGTTCTTC; CDR3aa: CASSLGSSYNEQFF
len: 15; j_gene: TRBJ2-3; v_gene: TRBV5-1; abundance: few; d_gene: TRBD2; CDR3nt: TGCGCCAGCAGCTCTAGCGGGGGGGCCACAGATACGCAGTATTTT; CDR3aa: CASSSSGGATDTQYF
len: 14; j_gene: TRBJ2-2; v_gene: TRBV7-2; abundance: few; d_gene: .; CDR3nt: TGTGCCAGCACCCAAACGGTTTTCACCGGGGAGCTGTTTTTT; CDR3aa: CASTQTVFTGELFF
len: 15; j_gene: TRBJ2-5; v_gene: TRBV7-2; abundance: few; d_gene: TRBD2; CDR3nt: TGTGCCAGCAGTCGGAGAGCGGGGGCCCAAGAGACCCAGTACTTC; CDR3aa: CASSRRAGAQETQYF
len: 14; j_gene: TRBJ1-1; v_gene: TRBV5-4; abundance: .; d_gene: .; CDR3nt: TGTGCCAGCAGCTTCATACAGGGTTCCGCTGAAGCTTTCTTT; CDR3aa: CASSFIQGSAEAFF
len: 13; j_gene: TRBJ2-5; v_gene: TRBV30; abundance: .; d_gene: .; CDR3nt: TGTGCCTGGAGTGTAGGGTTCCAAGAGACCCAGTACTTC; CDR3aa: CAWSVGFQETQYF
len: 16; j_gene: TRBJ2-7; v_gene: TRBV9; abundance: few; d_gene: .; CDR3nt: TGTGCCAGCAGCGTAGGGGGAACCCGTAGCATGAGGGAGCAGTACTTC; CDR3aa: CASSVGGTRSMREQYF
len: 14; j_gene: TRBJ1-2; v_gene: TRBV10-3; abundance: .; d_gene: TRBD1; CDR3nt: TGTGCCATCACCCCCGGACAGGGGATCAATGGCTACACCTTC; CDR3aa: CAITPGQGINGYTF
len: 12; j_gene: TRBJ1-2; v_gene: TRBV18; abundance: few; d_gene: .; CDR3nt: TGTGCCAGCTCCCCCGCCGGGTATGGCTACACCTTC; CDR3aa: CASSPAGYGYTF
len: 17; j_gene: TRBJ2-6; v_gene: TRBV14; abundance: few; d_gene: .; CDR3nt: TGTGCCAGCAGCCACAGGGACGTAGGCTCTGGGGCCAACGTCCTGACTTTC; CDR3aa: CASSHRDVGSGANVLTF
len: 17; j_gene: TRBJ1-1; v_gene: TRBV10-2; abundance: .; d_gene: .; CDR3nt: TGCGCCAGCAGCGATACCCTAGGCGGGGGGCGCGACACTGAAGCTTTCTTT; CDR3aa: CASSDTLGGGRDTEAFF
len: 14; j_gene: TRBJ2-1; v_gene: TRBV6-5; abundance: .; d_gene: TRBD1; CDR3nt: TGTGCCAGTTGCCGGGACAGGGCTATTTATGAGCAGTTCTTC; CDR3aa: CASCRDRAIYEQFF
len: 13; j_gene: TRBJ2-1; v_gene: TRBV29-1; abundance: .; d_gene: .; CDR3nt: TGCAGCCCTCAGCCAGTTGCCTACAATGAGCAGTTCTTC; CDR3aa: CSPQPVAYNEQFF
len: 13; j_gene: TRBJ2-7; v_gene: TRBV28; abundance: .; d_gene: TRBD1; CDR3nt: TGTGCCAGCAGTAGACAGGGACGGATCGAGCAGTACTTC; CDR3aa: CASSRQGRIEQYF
len: 14; j_gene: TRBJ2-7; v_gene: TRBV6-6; abundance: few; d_gene: TRBD2; CDR3nt: TGTGCCAGCAGGAATAGCGGGGTCTCCTACGAGCAGTACTTC; CDR3aa: CASRNSGVSYEQYF